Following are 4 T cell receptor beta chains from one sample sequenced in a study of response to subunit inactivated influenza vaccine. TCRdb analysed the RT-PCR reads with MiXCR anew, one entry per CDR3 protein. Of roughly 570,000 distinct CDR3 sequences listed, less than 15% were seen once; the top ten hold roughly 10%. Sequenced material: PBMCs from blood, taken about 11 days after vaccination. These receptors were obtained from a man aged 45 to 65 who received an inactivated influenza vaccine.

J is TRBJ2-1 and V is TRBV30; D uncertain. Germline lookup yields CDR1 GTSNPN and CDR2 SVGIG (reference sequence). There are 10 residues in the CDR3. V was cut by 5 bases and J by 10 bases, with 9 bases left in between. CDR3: CAWGRREQFF. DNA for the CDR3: TGTGCCTGGGGTAGACGGGAGCAGTTCTTC.

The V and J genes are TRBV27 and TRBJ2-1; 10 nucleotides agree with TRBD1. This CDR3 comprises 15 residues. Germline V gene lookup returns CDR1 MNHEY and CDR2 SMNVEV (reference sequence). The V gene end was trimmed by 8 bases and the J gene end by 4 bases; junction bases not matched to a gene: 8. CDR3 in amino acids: CASGHGTGVYNEQFF. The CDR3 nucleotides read TGTGCCAGCGGCCATGGGACAGGGGTATACAATGAGCAGTTCTTC.

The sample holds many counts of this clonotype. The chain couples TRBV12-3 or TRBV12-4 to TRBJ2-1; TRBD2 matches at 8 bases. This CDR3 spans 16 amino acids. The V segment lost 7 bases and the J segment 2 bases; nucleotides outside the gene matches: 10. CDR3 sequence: CASTAGGGKAYNEQFF. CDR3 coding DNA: TGTGCCAGCACCGCCGGCGGGGGGAAAGCCTACAATGAGCAGTTCTTC.

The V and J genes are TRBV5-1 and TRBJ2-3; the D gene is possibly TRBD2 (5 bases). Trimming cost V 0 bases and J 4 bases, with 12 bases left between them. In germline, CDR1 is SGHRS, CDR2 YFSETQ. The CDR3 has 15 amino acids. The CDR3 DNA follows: TGCGCCAGCAGCTTGGGGGGAGTGGGTTCAGATACGCAGTATTTT. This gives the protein CASSLGGVGSDTQYF.